This entry concerns a single T cell receptor beta chain. Its antigen is not identified. The data derive from a study of T-cell memory formation after mild COVID-19. Across the study: There were largely donor-specific TCR clusters.

This CDR3 contains 16 residues. Germline CDR1 reads MNHEY; CDR2 reads SVGAGI. The J segment lost 2 bases and the V segment lost 6 bases, leaving 4 bases of the junction unmatched. Whole-study findings and limits: In pre-infection memory, a portion of responding clones appeared, which suggested that cross-reactive memory joined. Shrinking CD4+ clones were chiefly CM and EM; CD8+ ones were chiefly EMRA. Clones shrinking from day 15 to 85 showed even CD4/CD8 mixes; later expanders tilted CD4+.

TCRdb ran MiXCR on the 5' RACE reads and lists one entry per CDR3 protein. Here the sample spans roughly 350,000 distinct CDR3 sequences, more than 20% being singletons. The source is an adult woman who had mild COVID-19 (a few samples of this study predate the infection). Cell type and time point are not known. The sequencing sample was made of PBMCs or a T cell subset sorted from them (not recorded which). The chain has TRBV6-5 and TRBJ2-7; the match to TRBD2 covers 16 bases. The CDR3 region is CASSIGTSGRAYEQYF. In DNA form, the CDR3 reads TGTGCCAGCAGCATTGGGACTAGCGGGAGGGCCTACGAGCAGTACTTC.